This T cell receptor beta chain is drawn from a study of cytomegalovirus exposure and HLA in healthy donors. Researchers ran the PCR with 60 Vbeta and 13 Jbeta primers. As processed by the authors: As a later analysis found, there were 80 million or so unique TCR beta chains, of which 8.5 million to 13 million were shared. Data came from immunoSEQ multiplex PCR; TCRdb stores just in-frame clones and leaves some out. Clonal size and the V and J genes are those of that table, whereas D and trimming came from the DNA. The listing records 50,000 to 70,000 clones. Turning to this clone: Its specificity is unknown.

The V and J ends lost 11 bases and 3 bases respectively, with 15 bases between them. Germline CDR1 reads MNHNS; CDR2 reads SASEGT. This CDR3 spans 13 amino acids. Study-level results: In vitro assays verified that a few CMV-associated chains recognized CMV antigens specifically. Excluded: some indistinguishable V segments such as TRBV6-2 and TRBV6-3.

Sequencing was performed on PBMCs. The chain couples TRBV6-1 to TRBJ2-3; tentative D call: TRBD2 (5 bases). The receptor was isolated from a male donor in good health and CMV-seronegative. The CDR3 nucleotides read TGTGCCGCCGGGGTAACGGGGACAGATACGCAGTATTTT. It encodes CAAGVTGTDTQYF.